This T cell receptor (beta chain) was documented in a study of blood T cell repertoires in COVID-19. Whole-study context: Sites across the United States, Italy and Spain contributed samples from acute and convalescent COVID-19. Sample material is recorded as cDNA or gDNA derived from T cells, B-cell-depleted T cells, or PBMCs.

Seattle's cohort entered during active infection and was followed longitudinally. Authors' analysis steps: Cell counts per sample came from amplifying reference gene primers. This table comes from immunoSEQ multiplex PCR, and its TCRdb copy is limited to in-frame clones, with some not included. D and trimming come from the DNA, and the V and J calls and clone size come from that table. The sample lists 150,000 to 200,000 clones, approximately 80% occurring once. The CDR3 extends over 12 amino acids. Germline V gene lookup returns CDR1 LNHDA and CDR2 SQIVND (reference sequence). V dropped 7 bases and J dropped 4 bases, with 8 bases sitting between them.

Input material: peripheral blood. The TCR was taken from a woman in her forties with COVID-19, enrolled during active disease. The gene calls are TRBV19 and TRBJ1-5, with D hard to call. The DNA of the CDR3 is TGTGCCAGTAAATCGGGTAATCAGCCCCAGCATTTT. As protein: CASKSGNQPQHF.